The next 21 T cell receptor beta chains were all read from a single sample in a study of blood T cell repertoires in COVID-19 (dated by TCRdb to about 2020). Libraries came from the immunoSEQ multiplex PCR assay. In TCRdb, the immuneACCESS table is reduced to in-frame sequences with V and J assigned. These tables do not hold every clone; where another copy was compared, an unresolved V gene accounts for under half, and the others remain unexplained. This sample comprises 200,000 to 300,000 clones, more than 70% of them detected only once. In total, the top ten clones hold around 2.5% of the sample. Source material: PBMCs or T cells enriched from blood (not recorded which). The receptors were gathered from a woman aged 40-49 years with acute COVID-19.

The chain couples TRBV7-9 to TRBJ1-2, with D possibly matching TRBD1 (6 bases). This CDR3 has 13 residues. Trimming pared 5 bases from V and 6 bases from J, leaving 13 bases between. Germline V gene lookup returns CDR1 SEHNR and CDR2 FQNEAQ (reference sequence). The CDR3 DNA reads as TGTGCCAGCAGCCTTTCAGGGGTAGATGGCTACACCTTC. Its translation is CASSLSGVDGYTF. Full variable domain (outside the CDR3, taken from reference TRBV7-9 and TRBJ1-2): DTGVSQNPRHKITKRGQNVTFRCDPISEHNRLYWYRQTLGQGPEFLTYFQNEAQLEKSRLLSDRFSAERPKGSFSTLEIQRTEQGDSAMYLCASSLSGVDGYTFGSGTRLTVV.

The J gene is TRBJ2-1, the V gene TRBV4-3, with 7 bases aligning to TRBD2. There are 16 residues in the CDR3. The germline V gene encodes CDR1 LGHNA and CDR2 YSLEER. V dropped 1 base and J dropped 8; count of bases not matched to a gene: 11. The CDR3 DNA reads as TGCGCCAGCAGCCAAGCCCCTAAGGGAGCGGGATATGAGCAGTTCTTC. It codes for CASSQAPKGAGYEQFF.

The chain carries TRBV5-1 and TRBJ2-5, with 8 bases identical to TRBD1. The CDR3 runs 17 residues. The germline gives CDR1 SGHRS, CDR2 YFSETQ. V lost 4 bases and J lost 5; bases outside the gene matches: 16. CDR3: CASSPDLSDRGGETQYF. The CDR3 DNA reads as TGCGCCAGCAGCCCGGACCTCAGTGACAGGGGAGGCGAGACCCAGTACTTC.

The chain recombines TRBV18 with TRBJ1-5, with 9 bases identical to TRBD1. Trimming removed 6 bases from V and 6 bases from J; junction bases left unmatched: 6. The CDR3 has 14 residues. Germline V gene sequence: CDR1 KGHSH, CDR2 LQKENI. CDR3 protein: CASSGQGSLQPQHF. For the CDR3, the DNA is TGTGCCAGCTCCGGACAGGGGTCCCTTCAGCCCCAGCATTTT.

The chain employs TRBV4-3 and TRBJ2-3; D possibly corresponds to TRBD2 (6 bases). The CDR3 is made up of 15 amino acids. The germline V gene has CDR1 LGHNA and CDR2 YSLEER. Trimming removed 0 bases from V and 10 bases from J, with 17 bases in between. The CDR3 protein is CASSQDGAGKGPQYF. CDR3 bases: TGCGCCAGCAGCCAAGATGGGGCGGGGAAGGGGCCGCAGTATTTT.

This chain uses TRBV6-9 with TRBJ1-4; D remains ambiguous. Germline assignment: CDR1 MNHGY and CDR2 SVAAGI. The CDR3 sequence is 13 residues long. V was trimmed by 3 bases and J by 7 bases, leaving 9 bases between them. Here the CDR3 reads CASSYHSGEKLFF. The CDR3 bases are TGTGCCAGCAGTTACCATTCCGGTGAAAAACTGTTTTTT.

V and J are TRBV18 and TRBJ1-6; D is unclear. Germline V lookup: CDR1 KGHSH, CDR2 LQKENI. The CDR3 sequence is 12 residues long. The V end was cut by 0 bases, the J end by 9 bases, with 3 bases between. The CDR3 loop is CASSPPLSPLHF. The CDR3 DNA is TGTGCCAGCTCACCACCCCTTTCACCCCTCCACTTT.

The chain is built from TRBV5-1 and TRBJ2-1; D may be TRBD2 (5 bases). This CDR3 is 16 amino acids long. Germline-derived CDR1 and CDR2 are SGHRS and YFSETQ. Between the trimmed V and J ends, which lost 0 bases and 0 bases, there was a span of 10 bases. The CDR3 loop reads CASSLGRISSYNEQFF. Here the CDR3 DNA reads TGCGCCAGCAGCTTGGGGAGGATAAGCTCCTACAATGAGCAGTTCTTC.

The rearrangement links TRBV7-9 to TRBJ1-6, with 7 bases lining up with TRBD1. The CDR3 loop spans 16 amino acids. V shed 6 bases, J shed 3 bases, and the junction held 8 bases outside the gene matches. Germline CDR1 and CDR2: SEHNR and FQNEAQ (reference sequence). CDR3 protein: CASRPGQSFYNSPLHF. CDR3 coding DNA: TGTGCCAGCAGACCGGGACAGAGTTTCTATAATTCACCCCTCCACTTT.

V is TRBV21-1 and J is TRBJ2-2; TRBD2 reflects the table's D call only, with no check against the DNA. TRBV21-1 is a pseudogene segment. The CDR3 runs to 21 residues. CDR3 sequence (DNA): TGTGCCAGCAGCAAAGCAGCGGGAGATTCGGCCCCAAAGGGGGGCACCGGGGAGCTGTTTTTT. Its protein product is CASSKAAGDSAPKGGTGELFF.

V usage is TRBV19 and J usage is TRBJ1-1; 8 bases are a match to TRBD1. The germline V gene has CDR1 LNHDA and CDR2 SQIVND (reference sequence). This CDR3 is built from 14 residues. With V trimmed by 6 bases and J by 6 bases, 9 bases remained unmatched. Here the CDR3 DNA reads TGTGCCAGTAGCCAACAGGGGGATGATTCTGAAGCTTTCTTT. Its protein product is CASSQQGDDSEAFF. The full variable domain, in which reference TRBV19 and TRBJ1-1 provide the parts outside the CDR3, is DGGITQSPKYLFRKEGQNVTLSCEQNLNHDAMYWYRQDPGQGLRLIYYSQIVNDFQKGDIAEGYSVSREKKESFPLTVTSAQKNPTAFYLCASSQQGDDSEAFFGQGTRLTVV.

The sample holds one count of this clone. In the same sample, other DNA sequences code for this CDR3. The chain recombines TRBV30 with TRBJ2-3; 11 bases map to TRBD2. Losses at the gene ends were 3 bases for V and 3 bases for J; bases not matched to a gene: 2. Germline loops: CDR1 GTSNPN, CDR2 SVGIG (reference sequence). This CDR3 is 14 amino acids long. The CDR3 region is CAWSVAGGTDTQYF. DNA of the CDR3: TGTGCCTGGAGCGTAGCGGGGGGGACAGATACGCAGTATTTT.

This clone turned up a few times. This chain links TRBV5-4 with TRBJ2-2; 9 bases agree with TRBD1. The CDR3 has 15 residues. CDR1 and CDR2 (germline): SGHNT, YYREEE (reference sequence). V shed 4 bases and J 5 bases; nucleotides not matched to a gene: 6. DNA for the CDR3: TGTGCCAGCAGCGCACGACAGGGGGAAACCGGGGAGCTGTTTTTT. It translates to CASSARQGETGELFF.

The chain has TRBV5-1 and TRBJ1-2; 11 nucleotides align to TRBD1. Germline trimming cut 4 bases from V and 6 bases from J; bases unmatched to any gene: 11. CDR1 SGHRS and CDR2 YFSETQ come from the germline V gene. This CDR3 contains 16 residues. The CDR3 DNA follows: TGCGCCAGCAGCCCCCCTGGGACAGGGGGTTTTAATGGCTACACCTTC. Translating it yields CASSPPGTGGFNGYTF.

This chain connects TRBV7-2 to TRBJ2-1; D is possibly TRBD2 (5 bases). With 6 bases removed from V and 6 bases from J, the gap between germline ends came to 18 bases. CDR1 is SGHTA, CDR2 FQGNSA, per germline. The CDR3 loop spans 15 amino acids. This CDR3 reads CASRHPGLRSNEQFF. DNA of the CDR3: TGTGCCAGCAGGCATCCCGGACTGCGGTCCAATGAGCAGTTCTTC.

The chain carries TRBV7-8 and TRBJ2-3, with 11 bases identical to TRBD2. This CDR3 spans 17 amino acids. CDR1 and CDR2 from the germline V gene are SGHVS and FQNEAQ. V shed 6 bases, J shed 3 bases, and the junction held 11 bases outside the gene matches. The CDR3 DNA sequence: TGTGCCAGCAGTTTTCTCGCTCCTAGCGGGAGGACAGATACGCAGTATTTT. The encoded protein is CASSFLAPSGRTDTQYF. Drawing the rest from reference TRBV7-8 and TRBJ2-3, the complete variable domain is GAGVSQSPRYKVAKRGQDVALRCDPISGHVSLFWYQQALGQGPEFLTYFQNEAQLDKSGLPSDRFFAERPEGSVSTLKIQRTQQEDSAVYLCASSFLAPSGRTDTQYFGPGTRLTVL.

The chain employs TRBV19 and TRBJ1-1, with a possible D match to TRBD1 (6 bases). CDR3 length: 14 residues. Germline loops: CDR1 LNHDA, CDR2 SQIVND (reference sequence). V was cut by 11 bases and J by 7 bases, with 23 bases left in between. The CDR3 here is CAAAPDRPAFEAFF. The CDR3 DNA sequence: TGTGCCGCCGCCCCCGACAGGCCTGCGTTTGAAGCTTTCTTT.

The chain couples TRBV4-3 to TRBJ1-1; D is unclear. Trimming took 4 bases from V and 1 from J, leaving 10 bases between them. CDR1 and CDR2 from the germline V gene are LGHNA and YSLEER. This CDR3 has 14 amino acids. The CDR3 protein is CASSRESENTEAFF. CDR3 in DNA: TGCGCCAGCAGCCGGGAGTCGGAGAACACTGAAGCTTTCTTT.

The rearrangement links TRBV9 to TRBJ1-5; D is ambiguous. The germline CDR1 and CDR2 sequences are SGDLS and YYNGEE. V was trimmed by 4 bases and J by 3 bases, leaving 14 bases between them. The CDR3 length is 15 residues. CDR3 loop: CASSFSDYYNQPQHF. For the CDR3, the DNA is TGTGCCAGCAGCTTCTCGGACTACTACAATCAGCCCCAGCATTTT.

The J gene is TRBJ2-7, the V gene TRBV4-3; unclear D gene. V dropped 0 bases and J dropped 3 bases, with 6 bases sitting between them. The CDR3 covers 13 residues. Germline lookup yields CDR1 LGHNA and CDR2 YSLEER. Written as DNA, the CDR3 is TGCGCCAGCAGCCAAGAGACGGGCTACGAGCAGTACTTC. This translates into CASSQETGYEQYF.

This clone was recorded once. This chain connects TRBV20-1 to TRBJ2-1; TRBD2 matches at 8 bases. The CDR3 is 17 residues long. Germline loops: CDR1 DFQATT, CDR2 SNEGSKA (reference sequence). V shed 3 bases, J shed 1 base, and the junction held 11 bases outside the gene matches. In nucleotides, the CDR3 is TGCAGTGCTAGTGGCCCTCTAGCGGGCCCTTCCTACAATGAGCAGTTCTTC. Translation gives CSASGPLAGPSYNEQFF.